This T cell receptor (beta chain) is drawn from a study of beta chain features in type 1 diabetes. Notes on the study in general: Moderate yet significant TCRB CDR3 shortening was seen in Type 1 diabetes patients in all four CD4+ subsets.

Expressed TCRB transcripts were sequenced because the entire RNA isolate underwent reverse transcription. The data were produced by immunoSEQ multiplex PCR, yet TCRdb's version contains in-frame clones alone and is incomplete. The table has hundreds of thousands of clones, over 11% seen once. Looked up from germline, CDR1 is KGHSH and CDR2 is LQKENI. The CDR3 sequence is 16 residues long. V was shortened by 2 bases and J by 0 bases, with 14 bases between the two germline ends. This clone occurred a few times. Its specificity is not known. This sequence originates from a man between 18 and 35 years old with type 1 diabetes. Sequenced material: naive CD4+ T cells from blood. The chain combines TRBV18 with TRBJ2-7; perhaps TRBD1 as D (6 bases). CDR3 DNA sequence: TGTGCCAGCTCACCAATGATGGCAGGGGTCTCCTACGAGCAGTACTTC. Its protein product is CASSPMMAGVSYEQYF.